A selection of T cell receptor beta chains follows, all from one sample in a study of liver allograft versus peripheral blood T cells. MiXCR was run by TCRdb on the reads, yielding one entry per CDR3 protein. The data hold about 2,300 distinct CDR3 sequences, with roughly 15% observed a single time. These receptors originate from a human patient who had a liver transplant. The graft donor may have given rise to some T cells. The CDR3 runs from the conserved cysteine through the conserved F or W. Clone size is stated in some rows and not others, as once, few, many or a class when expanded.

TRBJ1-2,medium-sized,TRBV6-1,CASIRRGPDHGYTF
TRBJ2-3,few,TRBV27,CASRNLAGGDTQYF
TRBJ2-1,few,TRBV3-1,CASSQYAGGAGNYNEQFF
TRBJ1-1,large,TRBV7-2,CASSWQGLEAFF
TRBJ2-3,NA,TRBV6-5,CASSPGYRRDTQYF
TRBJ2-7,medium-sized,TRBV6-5,CASSYSNEQYF
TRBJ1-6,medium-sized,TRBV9,CASSVEVGRGAPLHF
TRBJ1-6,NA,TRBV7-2,CASSLRTDSPLHF
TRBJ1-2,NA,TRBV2,CASLLTGGGYTF
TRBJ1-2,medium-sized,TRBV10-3,CAISEADRGYGYTF
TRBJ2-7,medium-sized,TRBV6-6,CASTRMGSYEQYF
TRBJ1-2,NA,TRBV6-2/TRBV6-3,CASRLDGNYGYTF
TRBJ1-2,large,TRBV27,CASSPKGQGASYGYTF
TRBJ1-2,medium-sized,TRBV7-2,CASSPFLNPWGGDGYTF
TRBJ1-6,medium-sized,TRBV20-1,CSARDRVDSPLHF
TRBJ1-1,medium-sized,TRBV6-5,CASRSRGGYTEAFF
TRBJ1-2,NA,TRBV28,CASRPLYGYTF
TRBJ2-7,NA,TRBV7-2,CASSFSQAYEQYF
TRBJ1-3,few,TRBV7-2,CASSLGGQGISGNTIYF
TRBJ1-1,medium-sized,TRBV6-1,CASSENSLNTEAFF
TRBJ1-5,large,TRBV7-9,CASSPQGDGNQPQHF
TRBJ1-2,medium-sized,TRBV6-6,CASSGNNLGTYNTF
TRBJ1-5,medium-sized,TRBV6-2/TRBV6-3,CASSYSSYGGNQPQHF
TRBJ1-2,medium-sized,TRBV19,CASSQTGTVQDLYGYTF
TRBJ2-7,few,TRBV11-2,CASSLTGNEQYF
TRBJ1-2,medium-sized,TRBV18,CASSPPGQGEVNGYTF
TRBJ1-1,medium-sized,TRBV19,CASSIGTGFAEAFF
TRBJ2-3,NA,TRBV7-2,CASSLTGGRSDTQYF
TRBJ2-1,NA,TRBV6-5,CASSPDWSSYNEQFF
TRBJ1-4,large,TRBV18,CASSPPGQGAEKLFF
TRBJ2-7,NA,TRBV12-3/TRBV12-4,CASSPGQSRGSYEQYF
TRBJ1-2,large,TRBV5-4,CASSLRGSHGYTF